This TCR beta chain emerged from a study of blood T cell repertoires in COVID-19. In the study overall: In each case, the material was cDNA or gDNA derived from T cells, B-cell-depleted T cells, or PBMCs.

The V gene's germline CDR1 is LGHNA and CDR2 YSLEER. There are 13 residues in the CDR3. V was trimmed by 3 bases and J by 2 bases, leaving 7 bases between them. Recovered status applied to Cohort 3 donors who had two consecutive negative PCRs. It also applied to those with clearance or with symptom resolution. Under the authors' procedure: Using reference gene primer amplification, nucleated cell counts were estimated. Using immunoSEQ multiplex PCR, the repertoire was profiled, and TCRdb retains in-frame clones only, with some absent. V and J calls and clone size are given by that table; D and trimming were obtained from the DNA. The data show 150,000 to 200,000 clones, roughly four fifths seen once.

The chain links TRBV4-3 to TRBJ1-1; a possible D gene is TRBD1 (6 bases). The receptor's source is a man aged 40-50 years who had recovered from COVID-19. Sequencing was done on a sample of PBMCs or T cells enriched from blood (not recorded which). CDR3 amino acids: CASSQDSNTEAFF. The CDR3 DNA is TGCGCCAGCAGCCAGGACAGTAACACTGAAGCTTTCTTT.